The T cell receptor (beta chain) under discussion was sequenced for a study of shared clonotypes between healthy human individuals. Study conclusions and caveats: All-four-donor shared clonotypes had higher generation probabilities than non-shared clonotypes did. Between a few donors, naive CD4 clonotypes were shared at a level of around 5.1%.

The V gene's germline CDR1 is MDHEN and CDR2 SYDVKM. The CDR3 has 17 residues. Trimming stripped 6 bases from V and 0 bases from J, with 18 bases between. As to this clone: Its target is unknown.

Produced via immunoSEQ multiplex PCR; TCRdb's table is partial and in-frame only. The sample yields about 2.4 million clones, approximately 93% seen once. What was sequenced was naive CD4+ T cells from PBMCs. Subset in this sample: CD45RA+ positively selected. The rearrangement links TRBV28 to TRBJ1-3; D possibly corresponds to TRBD1 (6 bases). This receptor was obtained from a young man in good health. Some clones in this sample may be carry-over from other donors' samples. The chain's CDR3 is CASRLAGVLISGNTIYF. The CDR3 DNA sequence: TGTGCCAGCAGGTTGGCAGGGGTACTCATCTCTGGAAACACCATATATTTT.